The TCR beta chain described here comes from a study of T-cell reconstitution after alpha-beta-depleted transplantation in children. The study's findings and limits: As was reported, about two months after transplant, alpha-beta T cells came from several hundred expanded graft clones. Recipient T cells and thymic progenitors that survived were the source of the high TCRbeta diversity seen at day 60 in some patients. Among T cells one year after transplant, newly produced cells accounted for most counts and diversity.

Using unique molecular identifiers, the investigators prepared the TCRbeta library. One entry per CDR3 protein results from TCRdb running MiXCR on the PCR reads. Among approximately 300,000 distinct CDR3 sequences listed, roughly 8.2% were seen once. This clonotype was counted a few times. Its cognate antigen is unknown. Sample: peripheral blood, taken 360 days after TCRalphabeta/CD19-depleted stem cell transplant. The sequence came from a female patient between 2 and 15 years old who had a stem cell transplant for Fanconi anemia, so the T cells may come from the graft donor.

The CDR3 DNA reads TGTGCCAGCAGCCCTTACGAGCGGGGTGCGCAGTATTTT. It yields the protein CASSPYERGAQYF. This chain connects TRBV3-1 to TRBJ2-3; 7 bases are a match to TRBD2. V shed 4 bases, J shed 10 bases, and the junction held 8 bases outside the gene matches. Germline assignment: CDR1 LGHDT and CDR2 YNNKEL (reference sequence). The CDR3 loop spans 13 amino acids.